This T cell receptor beta chain was captured in a study of T cells after yellow fever vaccination. V dropped 5 bases and J dropped 7 bases, with 18 bases sitting between them. This CDR3 comprises 16 residues. CDR1 LNHDA and CDR2 SQIVND come from the germline V gene (reference sequence). This clonotype turned up a few times. TCRdb re-called the 5' RACE reads with MiXCR, one entry per CDR3 protein. The sample includes a few hundred thousand distinct CDR3 sequences, around 3.6% of them seen just once. The chain recombines TRBV19 with TRBJ1-6, with D unclear. The material sequenced was PBMCs, taken on the day of the yellow fever booster vaccination. The sequence was obtained from a man younger than 35 who received the YFV17D yellow fever vaccine. CDR3 DNA sequence: TGTGCCAGTAGTCGTTTTACCGCCGGGAGAAATTCACCCCTCCACTTT. Translating gives CASSRFTAGRNSPLHF.